The 21 T cell receptor beta chains in this list originate from one sample, sequenced in a study of OX40 agonist ivuxolimab in advanced cancers. This table comes from immunoSEQ multiplex PCR, and its TCRdb copy is limited to in-frame clones, with some not included. The table includes tens of thousands of clones, about 91% detected once. The sequencing used CD4+ or CD8+ T cells sorted from blood, collected in a trial of the OX40 agonist ivuxolimab. These TCRs come from an adult with an advanced solid tumor such as melanoma, head and neck, liver or kidney cancer.

The CDR3 nucleotides are TGTGCCAGCAGCGGGGAGGGACAGGGAAAGACGGCTAATGAAAAACTGTTTTTT. Its protein product is CASSGEGQGKTANEKLFF. The chain links TRBV6-4 to TRBJ1-4; TRBD1 matches 9 bases. Looked up from germline, CDR1 is MRHNA and CDR2 is SNTAGT. The CDR3 has 18 amino acids. V lost 6 bases, J lost 3 bases, and 14 bases stayed unmatched.

This chain joins TRBV30 and TRBJ2-2; a weak D match, TRBD1 (5 bases). The CDR3 covers 14 residues. Trimming removed 1 base at V and 4 bases at J, with 10 bases between. Germline CDR1 and CDR2: GTSNPN and SVGIG (reference sequence). The CDR3 DNA sequence: TGTGCCTGGAGTGAAGGGGTTCGCACCGGGGAGCTGTTTTTT. This gives the protein CAWSEGVRTGELFF.

This sequence joins TRBV10-3 and TRBJ1-5; no reliable D call. Per the germline V gene, CDR1 is ENHRY and CDR2 is SYGVKD. This CDR3 spans 15 amino acids. The V end lost 4 bases, the J end lost 2 bases, and 12 bases lay between the germline ends. CDR3 in amino acids: CAISAGREGNQPQHF. The CDR3 nucleotides read TGTGCCATCAGTGCGGGTAGGGAAGGCAATCAGCCCCAGCATTTT.

The chain employs TRBV7-9 and TRBJ2-7, with D uncertain. The CDR3 has 14 residues. V lost 1 base and J 4 bases, leaving 11 bases between the germline ends. Per germline, CDR1 SEHNR and CDR2 FQNEAQ (reference sequence). The CDR3 coding sequence is TGTGCCAGCAGCTTAGACGCTACCCTGTACGAGCAGTACTTC. The encoded protein is CASSLDATLYEQYF.

This clone has only one observation. This chain joins TRBV28 and TRBJ2-3, with a possible D match to TRBD2 (5 bases). Germline CDR1 reads MDHEN; CDR2 reads SYDVKM. The V end was cut by 7 bases, the J end by 0 bases, with 8 bases between. The CDR3 spans 13 residues. CDR3 residues: CASIRGSTDTQYF. The CDR3 DNA is TGTGCCAGCATACGCGGGAGCACAGATACGCAGTATTTT.

J is TRBJ2-1 and V is TRBV28; 7 nucleotides align to TRBD2. V lost 6 bases and J lost 6; bases outside the gene matches: 5. The CDR3 length is 13 residues. Germline-derived CDR1 and CDR2 are MDHEN and SYDVKM. DNA for the CDR3: TGTGCCAGCAGCGGACTAGTAGTCAATGAGCAGTTCTTC. The encoded protein is CASSGLVVNEQFF.

V is TRBV14 and J is TRBJ2-7; 12 positions agree with TRBD2. This CDR3 spans 15 amino acids. J was trimmed by 1 base and V by 6 bases; bases with no gene match: 4. The V gene's germline CDR1 is SGHDN and CDR2 FVKESK. The CDR3 DNA follows: TGTGCCAGCAGTGAACTAGCGGGAGGTTCCTACGAGCAGTACTTC. It is translated as CASSELAGGSYEQYF.

This clone was observed once. CDR3 bases: TGTGCCAGCAGCTTGGCGCCAGGGGGTCATCAGCCCCAGCATTTT. Translation gives CASSLAPGGHQPQHF. V gene TRBV5-5 combines with J gene TRBJ1-5; TRBD1 agrees at 7 bases. CDR3 length: 15 residues. Germline CDR1 is SGHKS and CDR2 is YYEKEE (reference sequence). The V gene end was trimmed by 0 bases and the J gene end by 5 bases; junction bases not matched to a gene: 5. The full variable domain, with the rest looked up from reference TRBV5-5 and TRBJ1-5, is DAGVTQSPTHLIKTRGQQVTLRCSPISGHKSVSWYQQVLGQGPQFIFQYYEKEERGRGNFPDRFSARQFPNYSSELNVNALLLGDSALYLCASSLAPGGHQPQHFGDGTRLSIL.

The chain couples TRBV7-9 to TRBJ2-7, with D perhaps TRBD2 (6 bases). CDR3 length: 15 amino acids. V was trimmed by 2 bases and J by 2 bases, leaving 13 bases between them. Germline V gene sequence: CDR1 SEHNR, CDR2 FQNEAQ (reference sequence). CDR3 amino acids: CASSLLTSSTYEQYF. DNA for the CDR3: TGTGCCAGCAGCTTATTGACTAGTTCCACCTACGAGCAGTACTTC.

This sequence joins TRBV2 and TRBJ2-5; the D gene is possibly TRBD2 (5 bases). Deletions cut 6 bases from V and 5 bases from J, with 13 bases between. The CDR3 is 13 residues long. In germline, CDR1 is SNHLY, CDR2 FYNNEI. CDR3 residues: CASRNGGEETQYF. The CDR3 DNA reads TGTGCCAGCAGGAACGGAGGTGAGGAGACCCAGTACTTC.

This rearrangement joins TRBV7-3 to TRBJ1-1, with a tentative D call TRBD1 (6 bases). The V and J ends lost 3 bases and 1 base respectively, with 6 bases between them. Per germline, CDR1 SGHTA and CDR2 FQGTGA. The CDR3 has 13 amino acids. The CDR3 sequence is CASSLTGNTEAFF. In DNA form, the CDR3 reads TGTGCCAGCAGCTTGACAGGGAACACTGAAGCTTTCTTT.

This chain connects TRBV7-2 to TRBJ2-3; 11 positions agree with TRBD2. CDR3 length equals 15 residues. The V segment lost 3 bases and the J segment 4 bases; nucleotides outside the gene matches: 3. In germline, CDR1 is SGHTA, CDR2 FQGNSA. CDR3 DNA sequence: TGTGCCAGCAGCTTCCGACTAGCGGGATCAGATACGCAGTATTTT. Its protein is CASSFRLAGSDTQYF. Based on the CDR3 plus reference TRBV7-2 and TRBJ2-3, the full variable domain is GAGVSQSPSNKVTEKGKDVELRCDPISGHTALYWYRQSLGQGLEFLIYFQGNSAPDKSGLPSDRFSAERTGGSVSTLTIQRTQQEDSAVYLCASSFRLAGSDTQYFGPGTRLTVL.

The chain is built from TRBV6-4 and TRBJ2-7; D call uncertain. The germline V gene has CDR1 MRHNA and CDR2 SNTAGT. The CDR3 runs to 14 residues. Trimming took off 3 bases at V and 2 bases at J, with 11 bases between the two ends. The CDR3 region is CASSDSLGPYEQYF. For the CDR3, the DNA is TGTGCCAGCAGTGATAGTCTAGGTCCCTACGAGCAGTACTTC.

The V and J genes are TRBV4-1 and TRBJ1-2; TRBD1 matches 7 bases. From germline, CDR1 is MGHRA and CDR2 YSYEKL. V shed 1 base and J 8 bases; nucleotides not matched to a gene: 10. The CDR3 sequence is 15 residues long. Written as DNA, the CDR3 is TGCGCCAGCAGCCAAGCCCTGACAGGGCCACTCGGCTACACCTTC. Translated, it gives CASSQALTGPLGYTF.

The chain couples TRBV5-8 to TRBJ2-7; a weak D match, TRBD1 (5 bases). From germline, CDR1 is SGHTS and CDR2 YDEGEE. V lost 3 bases to trimming and J lost 6 bases, with 7 bases between them. CDR3 length: 11 residues. The CDR3 region is CASSSGIEQYF. The CDR3 region has the DNA TGTGCCAGCAGCTCAGGGATCGAGCAGTACTTC.

This clone has just one count. The chain has TRBV5-1 and TRBJ2-5, with TRBD1 matching 9 bases. CDR1 is SGHRS and CDR2 is YFSETQ in the germline V gene. The CDR3 runs 17 residues. J lost 5 bases, V lost 0 bases, and 11 bases had no gene match. CDR3 amino acids: CASSLGQGQGIGETQYF. The CDR3 bases are TGCGCCAGCAGCTTGGGGCAGGGACAGGGCATTGGGGAGACCCAGTACTTC.

V usage is TRBV6-1 and J usage is TRBJ2-7, with TRBD2 matching 9 bases. Germline CDR1 MNHNS, CDR2 SASEGT. The length of the CDR3 is 14 residues. V shed 6 bases and J 3 bases; nucleotides not matched to a gene: 6. In nucleotides, the CDR3 is TGTGCCAGCAGAACGACTAGCGGAGACTACGAGCAGTACTTC. It encodes CASRTTSGDYEQYF.

This chain joins TRBV21-1 and TRBJ2-7; the D call TRBD2 from the table was never checked on the DNA. TRBV21-1 has pseudogene status. This CDR3 is built from 16 residues. In DNA form, the CDR3 reads TGTGCCAGCAGGGAAGAGCGGGAGCCAGGGTGGTACGAGCAGTACTTC. The encoded protein is CASREEREPGWYEQYF.

The chain links TRBV5-1 to TRBJ1-1; D remains ambiguous. CDR1 and CDR2 (germline): SGHRS, YFSETQ. V was cut by 4 bases and J by 7 bases, with 8 bases left in between. CDR3 length: 11 amino acids. Here the CDR3 reads CASSLQSEAFF. CDR3 DNA sequence: TGCGCCAGCAGCCTTCAGAGTGAAGCTTTCTTT.

The V call is TRBV5-1, the J call TRBJ2-1, with 14 bases fitting TRBD2. After removal of 4 bases from V and 6 bases from J, the junction contained 15 bases not matched to a gene. CDR1 and CDR2 (germline): SGHRS, YFSETQ. CDR3 length: 19 amino acids. The CDR3 is CASSPGQGGTSGRTNEQFF. The CDR3 nucleotides are TGCGCCAGCAGCCCTGGACAGGGGGGGACTAGCGGGAGAACCAATGAGCAGTTCTTC.

The V and J genes are TRBV5-4 and TRBJ1-1; D is ambiguous. Germline V gene sequence: CDR1 SGHNT, CDR2 YYREEE (reference sequence). Trimming took off 0 bases at V and 7 bases at J, with 7 bases between the two ends. The CDR3 is made up of 12 amino acids. In DNA form, the CDR3 reads TGTGCCAGCAGCTTGGCCCGGGGTGAAGCTTTCTTT. Encoded protein: CASSLARGEAFF.